This record looks at one T cell receptor (beta chain) sequence and its context. Produced via immunoSEQ multiplex PCR; TCRdb's table is partial and in-frame only. The data show around 57,000 clones, with 70% to 90% seen just once and over 1.5% held by the top ten. Time point noted: pretreatment peripheral blood. CDR1 and CDR2 from the germline V gene are SGHVS and FQNEAQ. The CDR3 spans 14 residues. Between the trimmed V and J ends, which lost 4 bases and 8 bases, there was a span of 16 bases. These data originate in a study of PD-L1 blockade in urothelial cancer. Specimen: PBMCs, collected around atezolizumab (anti-PD-L1) treatment. J is TRBJ2-3 and V is TRBV7-8; D remains ambiguous. This clonotype was obtained from a man between 65 and 85 years old with urothelial cancer. The CDR3 DNA sequence: TGTGCCAGCAGCTCGACCCCAGGCTCGGTTACGCAGTATTTT. It encodes CASSSTPGSVTQYF. Drawing the rest from reference TRBV7-8 and TRBJ2-3, the complete variable domain is GAGVSQSPRYKVAKRGQDVALRCDPISGHVSLFWYQQALGQGPEFLTYFQNEAQLDKSGLPSDRFFAERPEGSVSTLKIQRTQQEDSAVYLCASSSTPGSVTQYFGPGTRLTVL.